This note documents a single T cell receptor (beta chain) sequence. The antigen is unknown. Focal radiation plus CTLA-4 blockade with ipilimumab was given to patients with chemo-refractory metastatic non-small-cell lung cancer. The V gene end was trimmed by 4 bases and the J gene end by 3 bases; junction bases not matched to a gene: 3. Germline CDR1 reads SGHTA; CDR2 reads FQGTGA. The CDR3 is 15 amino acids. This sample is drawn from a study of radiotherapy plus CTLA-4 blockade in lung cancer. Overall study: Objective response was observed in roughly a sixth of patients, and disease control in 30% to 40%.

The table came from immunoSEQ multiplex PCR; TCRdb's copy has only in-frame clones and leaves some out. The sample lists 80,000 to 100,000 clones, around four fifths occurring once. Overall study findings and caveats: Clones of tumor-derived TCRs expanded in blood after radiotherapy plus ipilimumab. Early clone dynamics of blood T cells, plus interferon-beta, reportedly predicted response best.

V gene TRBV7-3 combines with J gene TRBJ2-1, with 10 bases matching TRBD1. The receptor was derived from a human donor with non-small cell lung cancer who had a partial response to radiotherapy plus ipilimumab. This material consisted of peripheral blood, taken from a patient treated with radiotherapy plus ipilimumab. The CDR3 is CASSSGQGFYNEQFF. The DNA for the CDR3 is TGTGCCAGCAGCTCGGGACAGGGGTTCTACAATGAGCAGTTCTTC.